These 9 T cell receptor beta chains originate from one sample sequenced in a study of T cells expressing NK-cell markers. Each CDR3 protein gets one entry in TCRdb, which reprocessed the 5' RACE reads and gives no DNA. This listing includes hundreds of thousands of distinct CDR3 sequences. Sample: blood T cells: a sorted CD56 or NKG2C T cell subset, CD4+ or CD8+ T cells, or bulk PBMC T cells (not recorded which). The source is a young man in good health.

The chain combines TRBV28 with TRBJ1-5. This CDR3 has 14 amino acids. Per the germline V gene, CDR1 is MDHEN and CDR2 is SYDVKM. The chain's CDR3 is CASSLQVINQPQHF.

The chain combines TRBV18 with TRBJ2-7. CDR1 KGHSH and CDR2 LQKENI come from the germline V gene. The CDR3 loop spans 14 amino acids. This chain's CDR3 is CASSPDRSSYEQYF.

The chain has TRBV5-4 and TRBJ2-1; TCRdb proposes TRBD2, but this gene call is untestable without DNA. Germline V gene sequence: CDR1 SGHNT, CDR2 YYREEE (reference sequence). This CDR3 region has 14 residues. CDR3 residues: CASSYPTGYNEQFF.

V gene TRBV18 combines with J gene TRBJ2-2. The CDR3 sequence is 15 residues long. Germline V gives CDR1 KGHSH, CDR2 LQKENI. CDR3 loop: CASSPQHSSTGELFF. The full variable domain, with the rest looked up from reference TRBV18 and TRBJ2-2, is NAGVMQNPRHLVRRRGQEARLRCSPMKGHSHVYWYRQLPEEGLKFMVYLQKENIIDESGMPKERFSAEFPKEGPSILRIQQVVRGDSAAYFCASSPQHSSTGELFFGEGSRLTVL.

This sequence joins TRBV5-1 and TRBJ2-6; absent DNA, TCRdb's TRBD1 call cannot be checked. CDR1 is SGHRS, CDR2 YFSETQ, per germline. The CDR3 length is 16 residues. The CDR3 loop reads CASSSGQGAGANVLTF.

The chain combines TRBV20-1 with TRBJ2-7. The CDR3 extends over 13 amino acids. Germline CDR1 DFQATT, CDR2 SNEGSKA (reference sequence). The CDR3 loop reads CSASRDGSYEQYF.

This rearrangement joins TRBV7-2 to TRBJ2-3; TCRdb calls TRBD1, which cannot be checked without DNA. Germline CDR1 SGHTA, CDR2 FQGNSA. The CDR3 is made up of 16 amino acids. The CDR3 protein is CASSLSSGGPTDTQYF.

CDR3 protein: CSVERQSEQYF. The rearrangement uses TRBV29-1 and TRBJ2-7. The CDR3 has 11 residues. CDR1 is SQVTM and CDR2 is ANQGSEA in the germline V gene.

The CDR3 loop is CSATNDNRDVNEQYF. The chain joins TRBV20-1 to TRBJ2-7; without DNA, the TCRdb call of TRBD1 cannot be checked. In germline, CDR1 is DFQATT, CDR2 SNEGSKA (reference sequence). The CDR3 is 15 residues long.